This T cell receptor (beta chain) is from a study of T cell repertoires in cytomegalovirus infection. Across the study: CMV infection and matching HLA type were both indicated by public TCR beta signatures.

Points on this clonotype: What it recognizes is unknown.

TCRdb reanalysed the reads using MiXCR and keeps one entry per CDR3 protein. Here the sample spans some 150,000 distinct CDR3 sequences, approximately 5.9% being singletons. This CDR3 contains 14 residues. V dropped 4 bases and J dropped 1 base, with 9 bases sitting between them. CDR1 is SGHRS, CDR2 YFSETQ, per germline. Overall study findings and caveats: The study identified carriers of CMV plus the relevant HLA from cumulative public TCR beta family frequency. Dominating the ex vivo response were HLA-C-restricted CMV-specific TCR beta clonotypes.

This chain uses TRBV5-1 with TRBJ1-5, with D possibly matching TRBD1 (6 bases). This sequence was found in a human donor in good health (CMV status not recorded). Some clones in this sample may be carry-over from other donors' samples. Material: PBMCs. Here the CDR3 reads CASSETGSNQPQHF. In nucleotides, the CDR3 is TGCGCCAGCAGCGAGACAGGAAGCAATCAGCCCCAGCATTTT.